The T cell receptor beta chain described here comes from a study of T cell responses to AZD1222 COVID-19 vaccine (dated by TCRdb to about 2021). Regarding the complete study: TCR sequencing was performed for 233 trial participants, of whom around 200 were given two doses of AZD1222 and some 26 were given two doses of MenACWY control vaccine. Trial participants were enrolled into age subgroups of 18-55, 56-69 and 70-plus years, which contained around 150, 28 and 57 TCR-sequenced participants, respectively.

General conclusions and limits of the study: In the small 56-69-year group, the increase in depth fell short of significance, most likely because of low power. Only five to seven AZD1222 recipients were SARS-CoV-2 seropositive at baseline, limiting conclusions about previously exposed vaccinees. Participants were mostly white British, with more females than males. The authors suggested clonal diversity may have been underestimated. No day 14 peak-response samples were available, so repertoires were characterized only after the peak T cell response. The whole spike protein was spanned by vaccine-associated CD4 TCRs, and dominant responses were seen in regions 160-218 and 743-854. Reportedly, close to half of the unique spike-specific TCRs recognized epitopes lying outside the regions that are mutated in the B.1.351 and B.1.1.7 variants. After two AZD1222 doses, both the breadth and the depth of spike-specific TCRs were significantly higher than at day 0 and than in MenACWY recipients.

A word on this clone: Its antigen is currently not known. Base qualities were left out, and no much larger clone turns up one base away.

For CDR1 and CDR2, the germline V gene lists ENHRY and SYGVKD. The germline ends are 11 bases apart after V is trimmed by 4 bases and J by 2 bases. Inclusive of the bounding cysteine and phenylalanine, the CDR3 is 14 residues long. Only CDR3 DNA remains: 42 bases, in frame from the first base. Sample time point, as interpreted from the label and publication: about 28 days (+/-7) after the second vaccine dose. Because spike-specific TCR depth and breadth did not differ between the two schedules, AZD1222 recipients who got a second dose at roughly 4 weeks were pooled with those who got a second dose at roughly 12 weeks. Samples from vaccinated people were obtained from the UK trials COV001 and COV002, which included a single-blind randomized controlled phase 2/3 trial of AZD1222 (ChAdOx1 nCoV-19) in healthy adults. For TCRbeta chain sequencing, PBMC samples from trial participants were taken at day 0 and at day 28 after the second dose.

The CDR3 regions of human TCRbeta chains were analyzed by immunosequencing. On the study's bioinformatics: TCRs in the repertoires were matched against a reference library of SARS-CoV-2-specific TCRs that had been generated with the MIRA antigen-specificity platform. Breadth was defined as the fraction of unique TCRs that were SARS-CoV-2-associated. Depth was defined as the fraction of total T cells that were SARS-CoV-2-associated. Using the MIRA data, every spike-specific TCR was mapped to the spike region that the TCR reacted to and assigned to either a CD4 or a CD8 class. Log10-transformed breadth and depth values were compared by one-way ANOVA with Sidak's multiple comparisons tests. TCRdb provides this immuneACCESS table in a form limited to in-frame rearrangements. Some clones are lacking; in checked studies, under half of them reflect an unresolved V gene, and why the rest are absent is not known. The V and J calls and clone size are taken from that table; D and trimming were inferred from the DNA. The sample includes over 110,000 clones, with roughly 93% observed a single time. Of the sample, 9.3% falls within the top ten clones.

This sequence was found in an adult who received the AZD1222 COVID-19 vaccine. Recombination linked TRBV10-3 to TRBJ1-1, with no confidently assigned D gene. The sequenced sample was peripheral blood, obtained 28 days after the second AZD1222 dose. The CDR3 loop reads CAISVREINTEAFF. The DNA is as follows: TGTGCCATCAGTGTCCGGGAGATAAACACTGAAGCTTTCTTT.